A single sample gave rise to the 18 T cell receptor beta chains below, sequenced in a study of early T cells in non-severe SARS-CoV-2 infection. TCRdb redid the calling of the 5' RACE reads with MiXCR, one entry per CDR3 protein. The data show 40,000 to 45,000 distinct CDR3 sequences, roughly 6% seen once. Sample: whole blood, taken at baseline. Every receptor here comes from an adult who was a healthcare worker with PCR-confirmed SARS-CoV-2 infection or an uninfected control (not recorded which).

This clonotype was seen ten or more times. The chain uses TRBV29-1 and TRBJ2-1, with D perhaps TRBD2 (6 bases). V lost 4 bases and J lost 13, with 11 bases in between. Germline V gene data show CDR1 as SQVTM and CDR2 as ANQGSEA. This CDR3 has 10 amino acids. CDR3 coding DNA: TGCAGCGTTGTTGCGGACTACCAGTTCTTC. Protein sequence: CSVVADYQFF.

This sequence joins TRBV12-3 or TRBV12-4 and TRBJ1-1; no firm D call. This CDR3 spans 13 amino acids. Trimming took off 8 bases at V and 2 bases at J, with 12 bases between the two ends. DNA for the CDR3: TGTGCCAGCGCAGCCAGACTCAACACTGAAGCTTTCTTT. Residues: CASAARLNTEAFF.

This clonotype was observed a few times. The chain employs TRBV7-9 and TRBJ2-3; D unresolved. The CDR3 spans 16 residues. The V end lost 4 bases, the J end lost 3 bases, and 17 bases lay between the germline ends. Germline V CDR1 and CDR2: SEHNR, FQNEAQ (reference sequence). The CDR3 protein is CASSSSLGQVTDTQYF. The CDR3 DNA sequence: TGTGCCAGCAGCTCCTCGCTCGGGCAGGTGACAGATACGCAGTATTTT.

In its sample, this clonotype was seen many times. The V call is TRBV12-3 or TRBV12-4, the J call TRBJ2-1; a possible D gene is TRBD2 (6 bases). The CDR3 length is 13 residues. Trimming shortened V by 4 bases and J by 4 bases, and 8 bases separated the two germline ends. CDR3 residues: CASSYRGYNEQFF. The CDR3 coding sequence is TGTGCCAGCAGTTACCGGGGGTACAATGAGCAGTTCTTC.

The sample holds a few counts of this clonotype. This rearrangement joins TRBV6-6 to TRBJ1-4; D is undetermined. Trimming took off 2 bases at V and 4 bases at J, with 5 bases between the two ends. The CDR3 length is 13 residues. Germline CDR1 is MNHNY and CDR2 is SVGAGI (reference sequence). Here the CDR3 DNA reads TGTGCCAGCAGTTACCAGGATAATGAAAAACTGTTTTTT. This translates into CASSYQDNEKLFF.

V and J are TRBV9 and TRBJ2-1; 11 positions match TRBD2. Per the germline V gene, CDR1 is SGDLS and CDR2 is YYNGEE. The CDR3 is 15 residues long. V lost 1 base and J lost 4; bases outside the gene matches: 1. In DNA, the CDR3 is TGTGCCAGCAGCGTACTAGCGGGGGGTTACAATGAGCAGTTCTTC. Protein product: CASSVLAGGYNEQFF.

This clonotype was detected ten times or more. The rearrangement uses TRBV29-1 and TRBJ2-3, with 11 bases fitting TRBD2. This CDR3 has 14 amino acids. Germline trimming cut 4 bases from V and 2 bases from J; bases unmatched to any gene: 2. Germline V CDR1 and CDR2: SQVTM, ANQGSEA. CDR3 sequence reads: CSVGLAGSTDTQYF. In nucleotides, the CDR3 is TGCAGCGTTGGACTAGCGGGGTCCACAGATACGCAGTATTTT.

This clonotype appeared many times. This chain connects TRBV12-3 or TRBV12-4 to TRBJ1-6, with D perhaps TRBD1 (6 bases). CDR3 length equals 16 residues. V was pared by 5 bases and J by 10 bases, with 21 bases between. The CDR3 DNA sequence: TGTGCCAGCAGTCTTAATGACGGGGGGCGAGGGTCACCCCTCCACTTT. Translating it yields CASSLNDGGRGSPLHF.

This chain uses TRBV11-2 with TRBJ2-3, with D perhaps given as TRBD1 or TRBD2 (6 bases each). The CDR3 totals 15 residues. Germline values: CDR1 SGHAT, CDR2 FQNNGV. Trimming left V 6 bases short and J 6 bases short, with 19 bases between. The CDR3 sequence: CASSSRGHPADTQYF. The CDR3 DNA reads TGTGCCAGCAGTTCACGGGGGCACCCAGCGGATACGCAGTATTTT.

This clonotype was observed at least ten times. The chain combines TRBV29-1 with TRBJ2-5, with D hard to call. The CDR3 runs 12 residues. V was clipped by 4 bases and J by 0 bases, with 6 bases between them. The V gene's germline CDR1 is SQVTM and CDR2 ANQGSEA. The CDR3 loop reads CSVVAYQETQYF. The CDR3 DNA is TGCAGCGTTGTCGCGTACCAAGAGACCCAGTACTTC.

This clonotype was recorded a few times. The chain carries TRBV7-6 and TRBJ1-2; D call uncertain. The CDR3 sequence is 15 residues long. Per the germline V gene, CDR1 is SGHVS and CDR2 is FNYEAQ. V lost 2 bases, J lost 6 bases, and 16 bases lay in between. The CDR3 is CASSLRSVGVNGYTF. The CDR3 DNA follows: TGTGCCAGCAGCTTACGGTCTGTCGGGGTTAATGGCTACACCTTC.

In this sample, this clonotype turned up many times. The chain couples TRBV5-1 to TRBJ2-7; the match to TRBD2 covers 7 bases. There are 15 residues in the CDR3. Unmatched junction bases numbered 8, after V lost 3 bases and J lost 2 bases. The germline gives CDR1 SGHRS, CDR2 YFSETQ. Written as DNA, the CDR3 is TGCGCCAGCAGCTCCCACCGCGGGGGACCCTACGAGCAGTACTTC. This gives the protein CASSSHRGGPYEQYF.

There are many counts of this clonotype. The chain has TRBV12-3 or TRBV12-4 and TRBJ1-6, with a tentative D call TRBD1 (6 bases). Trimming took off 5 bases at V and 7 bases at J, with 12 bases between the two ends. The CDR3 runs to 14 residues. The CDR3 reads CASSQQGWNSPLHF. CDR3 coding DNA: TGTGCCAGCAGTCAACAGGGTTGGAATTCACCCCTCCACTTT.

Ten or more counts support this clonotype. The chain has TRBV12-3 or TRBV12-4 and TRBJ1-5; D may be TRBD1 (5 bases). This CDR3 region has 15 residues. Trimming took 5 bases from V and 5 from J, leaving 16 bases between them. In nucleotides, the CDR3 is TGTGCCAGCAGTCGAACTGGGACCGTAGATCAGCCCCAGCATTTT. The encoded protein is CASSRTGTVDQPQHF.

The chain is built from TRBV4-2 and TRBJ2-1; 7 nucleotides match TRBD2. The CDR3 loop spans 16 amino acids. From germline, CDR1 is LGHNA and CDR2 YNFKEQ. The ends lost 1 base at V and 0 bases at J; junction bases unmatched: 3. The CDR3 spells CASSQVRGSSYNEQFF. The CDR3 DNA sequence: TGTGCCAGCAGCCAAGTGCGCGGGAGCTCCTACAATGAGCAGTTCTTC.

This clonotype was found many times. This rearrangement joins TRBV27 to TRBJ2-3; 8 bases agree with TRBD1. V lost 2 bases, J lost 3 bases, and 7 bases stayed unmatched. Germline CDR1 reads MNHEY; CDR2 reads SMNVEV (reference sequence). CDR3 length: 16 amino acids. CDR3 sequence: CASSLTGGFSTDTQYF. For the CDR3, the DNA is TGTGCCAGCAGTTTAACAGGGGGGTTCTCTACAGATACGCAGTATTTT.

By share, this clonotype ranks as medium-sized. The chain joins TRBV30 to TRBJ1-1; D uncertain. Germline CDR1 and CDR2: GTSNPN and SVGIG (reference sequence). V was pared by 0 bases and J by 6 bases, with 5 bases between. The CDR3 spans 11 residues. CDR3 sequence: CAWSVAAEAFF. The CDR3 nucleotides read TGTGCCTGGAGTGTGGCTGCTGAAGCTTTCTTT.

This clonotype was recorded at least ten times. The chain recombines TRBV19 with TRBJ2-3; 9 bases are shared with TRBD1. Trimming at V came to 9 bases and at J to 1 base, leaving 11 bases not matched to a gene. CDR1 LNHDA and CDR2 SQIVND come from the germline V gene (reference sequence). This CDR3 comprises 16 residues. CDR3 sequence: CASTRGDRAGTDTQYF. DNA of the CDR3: TGTGCCAGCACAAGGGGGGACAGGGCAGGCACAGATACGCAGTATTTT.